The 25 T cell receptor beta chains reported below all come from one sample, sequenced in a study of CD8 T cells in Susac syndrome (dated by TCRdb to about 2019). The library came from the immunoSEQ multiplex PCR assay. RNA was extracted using the RNeasy kit, and roughly 0.5 to 1 ug of the RNA was reverse transcribed with random hexamers. Starting from the raw public reads, TCRdb applied fastp trimming at Q25, assembled clones with MiXCR and retained in-frame beta chains. CDR3 protein duplicates are merged, each entry listing the most common genes and DNA. Within this sample are 170,000 or so distinct CDR3 sequences, with about 94% of them counted one time only. The ten largest clonotypes hold around 0.1% of the sample. Sequencing was performed on CD4+ T cells from PBMCs. The receptors were gathered from a human donor with Susac syndrome.

The genes are TRBV28 and TRBJ2-3; a weak D match, TRBD1 (5 bases). Trimming shortened V by 7 bases and J by 3 bases, and 17 bases separated the two germline ends. Germline loops: CDR1 MDHEN, CDR2 SYDVKM. The CDR3 totals 15 residues. Here the CDR3 reads CASKPSVGQTDTQYF. The CDR3 DNA is TGTGCCAGCAAGCCGAGCGTGGGGCAGACAGATACGCAGTATTTT. Complete variable domain (other parts from reference TRBV28 and TRBJ2-3): DVKVTQSSRYLVKRTGEKVFLECVQDMDHENMFWYRQDPGLGLRLIYFSYDVKMKEKGDIPEGYSVSREKKERFSLILESASTNQTSMYLCASKPSVGQTDTQYFGPGTRLTVL.

The V call is TRBV12-3 or TRBV12-4, the J call TRBJ2-5, with 15 bases identical to TRBD2. The CDR3 consists of 17 residues. V gave up 6 bases and J gave up 5 bases; unmatched junction bases: 10. The CDR3: CASSGLAGGPFGETQYF. The CDR3 DNA sequence: TGTGCCAGCAGCGGACTAGCGGGAGGGCCATTCGGGGAGACCCAGTACTTC.

This chain connects TRBV5-1 to TRBJ2-5; D unresolved. Between the trimmed V and J ends, which lost 4 bases and 5 bases, there was a span of 9 bases. The CDR3 contains 12 residues. CDR1 is SGHRS and CDR2 is YFSETQ in the germline V gene. CDR3 region: CASSLSWETQYF. The CDR3, as DNA: TGCGCCAGCAGCCTCAGCTGGGAGACCCAGTACTTC.

V and J are TRBV19 and TRBJ2-1; tentative D call: TRBD2 (6 bases). CDR3 length equals 13 residues. Germline CDR1 is LNHDA and CDR2 is SQIVND (reference sequence). V lost 6 bases and J lost 6, with 12 bases in between. The DNA of the CDR3 is TGTGCCAGTAGGTCGGAGGGCGCCAATGAGCAGTTCTTC. Translation gives CASRSEGANEQFF.

This clonotype has a single count. V and J are TRBV3-1 and TRBJ1-1, with a weak D call TRBD1 (5 bases). Germline CDR1 LGHDT, CDR2 YNNKEL (reference sequence). The CDR3 extends over 14 amino acids. V was pared by 0 bases and J by 6 bases, with 11 bases between. DNA of the CDR3: TGTGCCAGCAGCCAAGAGGCAGGGAAATCTGAAGCTTTCTTT. This encodes CASSQEAGKSEAFF. Using reference TRBV3-1 and TRBJ1-1 for the parts outside the CDR3, the full variable domain is DTAVSQTPKYLVTQMGNDKSIKCEQNLGHDTMYWYKQDSKKFLKIMFSYNNKELIINETVPNRFSPKSPDKAHLNLHINSLELGDSAVYFCASSQEAGKSEAFFGQGTRLTVV.

This chain links TRBV7-9 with TRBJ2-1; the match to TRBD1 covers 10 bases. Per germline, CDR1 SEHNR and CDR2 FQNEAQ (reference sequence). The CDR3 totals 15 residues. Germline trimming cut 5 bases from V and 4 bases from J; bases unmatched to any gene: 5. The CDR3 is CASSPWTGGYNEQFF. CDR3 nucleotides: TGTGCCAGCAGCCCTTGGACAGGGGGGTACAATGAGCAGTTCTTC. The full variable domain, its missing parts supplied by reference TRBV7-9 and TRBJ2-1, is DTGVSQNPRHKITKRGQNVTFRCDPISEHNRLYWYRQTLGQGPEFLTYFQNEAQLEKSRLLSDRFSAERPKGSFSTLEIQRTEQGDSAMYLCASSPWTGGYNEQFFGPGTRLTVL.

V and J are TRBV25-1 and TRBJ2-2; TRBD1 matches 7 bases. Germline-derived CDR1 and CDR2 are MGHDK and SYGVNS. Trimming at V came to 0 bases and at J to 1 base, leaving 2 bases not matched to a gene. This CDR3 region has 16 residues. This chain's CDR3 is CASSEYRTGNTGELFF. The DNA for the CDR3 is TGTGCCAGCAGTGAATATCGGACAGGGAACACCGGGGAGCTGTTTTTT.

The CDR3 is CASRRGRQRDTEAFF. The CDR3 nucleotides read TGTGCCAGTAGACGAGGGCGCCAACGGGACACTGAAGCTTTCTTT. This rearrangement joins TRBV19 to TRBJ1-1; no clear D. The CDR3 has 15 residues. Trimming removed 6 bases at V and 3 bases at J, with 17 bases between. Germline values: CDR1 LNHDA, CDR2 SQIVND (reference sequence).

V gene TRBV3-1 combines with J gene TRBJ2-5, with a tentative D call TRBD2 (6 bases). The CDR3 consists of 13 residues. V lost 4 bases to trimming and J lost 4 bases, with 10 bases between them. Germline CDR1 LGHDT, CDR2 YNNKEL (reference sequence). The CDR3 spells CASSLGRSETQYF. The CDR3 nucleotides are TGTGCCAGCAGCCTGGGGAGGTCAGAGACCCAGTACTTC.

V is TRBV12-3 or TRBV12-4 and J is TRBJ2-1; no clear D gene. The V end was cut by 4 bases, the J end by 7 bases, with 5 bases between. This CDR3 spans 11 amino acids. CDR3 DNA: TGTGCCAGCAGTTCTGCAAATGAGCAGTTCTTC. It yields the protein CASSSANEQFF.

CDR3 sequence: CASSLATGQAYNEQFF. CDR3 DNA sequence: TGCGCCAGCAGCTTGGCCACGGGACAGGCCTACAATGAGCAGTTCTTC. The chain is built from TRBV5-1 and TRBJ2-1; 8 bases map to TRBD1. The length of the CDR3 is 16 residues. The germline V gene encodes CDR1 SGHRS and CDR2 YFSETQ. V was clipped by 0 bases and J by 2 bases; unmatched bases: 4.

The gene calls are TRBV12-5 and TRBJ1-1; 7 bases are a match to TRBD1. CDR1 is LGHNT and CDR2 is FRNRAP in the germline V gene. The CDR3 totals 13 residues. V was clipped by 7 bases and J by 4 bases; unmatched bases: 6. DNA for the CDR3: TGTGCTAGTGCCGTCCGGGACAGCACTGAAGCTTTCTTT. It is translated as CASAVRDSTEAFF.

The chain links TRBV4-2 to TRBJ1-4, with D possibly TRBD1 on 5 matching bases. Trimming pared 0 bases from V and 7 bases from J, leaving 15 bases between. In germline, CDR1 is LGHNA, CDR2 YNFKEQ. The CDR3 covers 16 residues. This CDR3 is CASSQDRGRSIEKLFF. The DNA of the CDR3 is TGTGCCAGCAGCCAAGATCGGGGGAGAAGTATTGAAAAACTGTTTTTT.

The rearrangement links TRBV20-1 to TRBJ1-1, with D maybe TRBD1 (6 bases). The CDR3 loop spans 13 amino acids. Germline V gene sequence: CDR1 DFQATT, CDR2 SNEGSKA (reference sequence). The V and J ends lost 3 bases and 0 bases respectively, with 8 bases between them. The CDR3 protein is CSASRGMNTEAFF. CDR3 sequence (DNA): TGCAGTGCTAGTAGGGGGATGAACACTGAAGCTTTCTTT.

V gene TRBV6-2 or TRBV6-3 combines with J gene TRBJ2-2; 9 nucleotides line up with TRBD1. CDR3 length: 15 amino acids. Germline V CDR1 and CDR2: MNHEY, SVGEGT. The junction had 13 bases not matched to a gene; V was cut back by 10 bases and J by 7 bases. The CDR3 DNA reads TGTGCCACCGAAATCCACAGGGGGCTTGTCGGGGAGCTGTTTTTT. Its translation is CATEIHRGLVGELFF.

V gene TRBV25-1 combines with J gene TRBJ2-5; TRBD2 matches 7 bases. The V segment lost 7 bases and the J segment 0 bases; nucleotides outside the gene matches: 2. From germline, CDR1 is MGHDK and CDR2 SYGVNS. The CDR3 extends over 13 amino acids. The CDR3 nucleotides are TGTGCCAGCACAGGGACTAACCAAGAGACCCAGTACTTC. This gives the protein CASTGTNQETQYF.

The V call is TRBV12-3 or TRBV12-4, the J call TRBJ2-7; TRBD2 aligns across 10 bases. V shed 2 bases, J shed 6 bases, and the junction held 4 bases outside the gene matches. The CDR3 length is 14 residues. For the CDR3, the DNA is TGTGCCAGCAGTTTAACTAGCGGGATGCGCGAGCAGTACTTC. It is translated as CASSLTSGMREQYF.

The chain joins TRBV12-3 or TRBV12-4 to TRBJ2-5, with D possibly TRBD1 on 6 matching bases. V was shortened by 5 bases and J by 3 bases, with 13 bases between the two germline ends. This CDR3 region has 14 residues. CDR3 protein: CASSPTGRKETQYF. DNA for the CDR3: TGTGCCAGCAGTCCTACAGGGCGCAAAGAGACCCAGTACTTC.

V gene TRBV28 combines with J gene TRBJ2-3; 8 bases are shared with TRBD2. Looked up from germline, CDR1 is MDHEN and CDR2 is SYDVKM. Trimming at V came to 10 bases and at J to 2 bases, leaving 11 bases not matched to a gene. The CDR3 extends over 15 amino acids. CDR3 amino acids: CATRGGRQFTDTQYF. In DNA, the CDR3 is TGTGCCACCCGGGGGGGGCGACAGTTCACAGATACGCAGTATTTT.

This sequence joins TRBV7-9 and TRBJ1-2; 10 bases agree with TRBD1. The CDR3 spans 14 residues. CDR1 and CDR2 (germline): SEHNR, FQNEAQ (reference sequence). The J segment lost 2 bases and the V segment lost 5 bases, leaving 2 bases of the junction unmatched. The DNA for the CDR3 is TGTGCCAGCAGCCTGACAGGGGGCAACTATGGCTACACCTTC. As protein: CASSLTGGNYGYTF.

CDR3 protein: CASSHETGPYGYTF. For the CDR3, the DNA is TGCGCCAGCAGCCACGAAACAGGACCCTATGGCTACACCTTC. The genes are TRBV4-1 and TRBJ1-2, with a possible D match to TRBD1 (5 bases). The CDR3 covers 14 residues. Germline V lookup: CDR1 MGHRA, CDR2 YSYEKL. Trimming removed 3 bases from V and 4 bases from J, with 12 bases in between.

V usage is TRBV15 and J usage is TRBJ2-7; 10 nucleotides line up with TRBD1. This CDR3 has 13 residues. With 5 bases clipped from V and 6 bases from J, the junction kept 4 bases outside the gene matches. The germline V gene encodes CDR1 LNHNV and CDR2 YYDKDF (reference sequence). The CDR3 sequence is CATSPDRGREQYF. CDR3 nucleotide sequence: TGTGCCACCAGCCCCGACAGGGGGCGCGAGCAGTACTTC.

This chain links TRBV14 with TRBJ1-2; D not certain. The CDR3 is made up of 13 amino acids. The ends were cut back, 1 base at V and 7 bases at J, with 10 bases in the middle. Germline CDR1 is SGHDN and CDR2 is FVKESK. In DNA, the CDR3 is TGTGCCAGCAGCCAAGGCACACTAGGTGGCTACACCTTC. Translation: CASSQGTLGGYTF.

The chain joins TRBV18 to TRBJ1-5, with D tentatively TRBD1 (5 bases). The germline CDR1 and CDR2 sequences are KGHSH and LQKENI. V lost 6 bases, J lost 3 bases, and 9 bases lay in between. This CDR3 has 13 amino acids. For the CDR3, the DNA is TGTGCCAGCTCGACAGATACCAATCAGCCCCAGCATTTT. Its translation: CASSTDTNQPQHF.

The CDR3: CASSSPGTVTDTQYF. For the CDR3, the DNA is TGTGCCAGCAGTAGCCCCGGGACAGTCACAGATACGCAGTATTTT. The rearrangement uses TRBV27 and TRBJ2-3; 7 bases fit TRBD1. CDR3 size: 15 residues. Per the germline V gene, CDR1 is MNHEY and CDR2 is SMNVEV (reference sequence). V lost 5 bases and J lost 2; bases outside the gene matches: 7.